This record looks at one TCR beta chain sequence and its context. This receptor's antigen is unknown. Within one base of it there is no much larger clone, and no base qualities were kept. The data derive from a study of OX40 agonist ivuxolimab in advanced cancers. Study-wide context: The costimulatory receptor OX40 (CD134) was targeted by ivuxolimab, a fully human IgG2 agonistic monoclonal antibody. Intravenous ivuxolimab was administered to patients every 2 weeks at six dose levels: 0.01, 0.1, 0.3, 1.5, 3 and 10 mg/kg. Of the approximately 50 dose-escalation patients, hepatocellular carcinoma was present in about 20, melanoma in approximately 15, renal cell carcinoma in 9 and head and neck cancer in 9. The dose-escalation cohort was around 83% male with a mean age of around 62 years, ranging from 23 to 79. Prior anti-PD-1, anti-PD-L1 or anti-CTLA-4 therapy was permitted, and 40% of dose-escalation patients had received checkpoint inhibitors. Three dose-escalation patients achieved partial responses, one with hepatocellular carcinoma and two with cutaneous melanoma. The point of sequencing TCRbeta in the periphery was to test whether ivuxolimab changed TCR sequence diversity and drove clonal T-cell expansion. The paper reports the monotherapy dose-escalation portion (N of about 50 patients) of the phase I ivuxolimab trial. Overall study results and their limits: In partial responders in the 0.1-3.0 mg/kg groups, normalized peripheral clonal expansion was found to be among the lowest, especially among CD8+ T cells. Low levels of normalized T-cell clonal expansion were also shown by some nonresponding patients. After ivuxolimab, expanded clones were on average more numerous among CD8+ T cells than among CD4+ T cells. Clonal expansion of both CD4+ and CD8+ blood T cells was observed from baseline to week 6 at doses 0.1 to 3.0 mg/kg. Antigen specificity was not determined for the clonally expanded peripheral T cells.

Genomic DNA was extracted from sorted cells for sequencing of the TCRbeta CDR3 region. The immunoSEQ Assay was used for sequencing of TCRbeta CDR3 regions. Not all clones reach the TCRdb copy of this immuneACCESS table, which keeps in-frame sequences only. Checked studies attribute under half of the gap to unresolved V genes and leave the rest unexplained. For this sample the table gives nearly 95,000 clones, of which 85% to 95% were detected only once. Roughly 2.6% of the sample is in the top ten clones. Patients with a history of autoimmune disease or receiving systemic immunosuppression were excluded from the trial. Peripheral blood for TCR sequencing was collected from all dose cohorts at baseline, on cycle 4 day 1, and on cycle 7 day 1. Samples came from an open-label, multicenter, first-in-human phase I dose-escalation trial of ivuxolimab. Adults with locally advanced or metastatic head and neck squamous cell, hepatocellular, melanoma or renal cell carcinoma were enrolled in the trial. Before TCR sequencing, CD4+ and CD8+ T cells were separately sorted from peripheral blood.

This TCR was sampled from an adult with an advanced solid tumor such as melanoma, head and neck, liver or kidney cancer. The material was CD4+ or CD8+ T cells sorted from blood, obtained in a trial of the OX40 agonist ivuxolimab.

The CDR3 loop reads CASSGSGGVQETQYF. The sequenced DNA: TGTGCCAGCAGTGGTAGCGGGGGGGTCCAAGAGACCCAGTACTTC. The sequence joins TRBV9 to TRBJ2-5; TRBD2 fits 11 bases in the junction. The CDR3 has 15 amino acids, counting the end cysteine and phenylalanine. Of the read, only the CDR3 DNA is kept; its 45 bases are in frame from base 1. From V the trimming removes 5 bases and from J it removes 1 base, while the gene matches leave 4 bases of the junction unaccounted for. Sequences SGDLS (CDR1) and YYNGEE (CDR2) are obtained from the germline V gene.